This T cell receptor beta chain was found in a study of CD8 T cells in Susac syndrome. General observations from the study: In its TCR sequencing and HLA analysis, the study acknowledged that the number of individuals was relatively small.

The sample holds a few counts of this clonotype. The target antigen is unknown. CDR1 and CDR2 from the germline V gene are SGHVS and FNYEAQ. Trimming left V 1 base short and J 6 bases short, with 13 bases between. CDR3 length equals 15 residues. TEMRA cells were enriched by FACS, while CD8+ and CD4+ T cells were obtained through a negative isolation that was performed magnetically. RNA totalling about 0.5 to 1 ug underwent reverse transcription with random hexamers. TCRdb called the immunoSEQ multiplex PCR reads again in MiXCR, with one record for every CDR3 protein. In the table there are about 300,000 distinct CDR3 sequences, approximately 85% of which are singletons.

Sequencing input: CD8+ T cells from PBMCs. The clonotype was recovered from a human donor with multiple sclerosis. The chain recombines TRBV7-6 with TRBJ2-1, with D possibly TRBD2 on 5 matching bases. CDR3 loop: CASSLGVLARNEQFF. The DNA of the CDR3 is TGTGCCAGCAGCTTAGGCGTGCTAGCCCGCAATGAGCAGTTCTTC.